Shown below are 12 T cell receptor beta chains from a single sample sequenced in a study of blood T cells in healthy people across ages. The second PCR ran roughly 6 to 11 cycles with a sample-barcoded 5' primer and J-beta primers. TCRdb re-called the 5' RACE reads with MiXCR, one entry per CDR3 protein. In the table there are hundreds of thousands of distinct CDR3 sequences, 58% of which are singletons. Sequenced material: blood. The origin of the receptors is a man aged 60 to 75 in good health.

This clonotype was counted between two and nine times. The gene calls are TRBV10-3 and TRBJ2-3; possible D gene TRBD1, 6 bases. V lost 7 bases to trimming and J lost 0 bases, with 8 bases between them. The CDR3 is 13 residues long. Per germline, CDR1 ENHRY and CDR2 SYGVKD. In DNA, the CDR3 is TGTGCCATCAAGCAGGGGAGCACAGATACGCAGTATTTT. It encodes CAIKQGSTDTQYF.

This chain uses TRBV4-1 with TRBJ2-5; 11 nucleotides line up with TRBD1. The assigned J gene may be wrong: the sequence end matches TRBJ2-7 better. CDR1 and CDR2 from the germline V gene are MGHRA and YSYEKL. This CDR3 is built from 14 residues. DNA of the CDR3: TGCGCCAGCAGCCGGACAGGGGGCATAAGCGAGCAGTACTTC. It codes for CASSRTGGISEQYF.

The chain has TRBV4-1 and TRBJ2-1; 13 bases are shared with TRBD2. V lost 0 bases and J lost 4; bases outside the gene matches: 3. The CDR3 extends over 17 amino acids. CDR1 and CDR2 (germline): MGHRA, YSYEKL. DNA for the CDR3: TGCGCCAGCAGCCAAGAGAGGACTAGCGGGAGTTACAATGAGCAGTTCTTC. As protein: CASSQERTSGSYNEQFF.

V gene TRBV7-2 combines with J gene TRBJ1-2, with D perhaps matching TRBD1 (6 bases). Germline values: CDR1 SGHTA, CDR2 FQGNSA. V was cut by 5 bases and J by 4 bases, with 14 bases left in between. The CDR3 contains 14 residues. The CDR3 region has the DNA TGTGCCAGCAGCCCCGCGGGGGCAGGCTATGGCTACACCTTC. This translates into CASSPAGAGYGYTF.

This clonotype was seen a few times. This rearrangement joins TRBV7-2 to TRBJ2-5, with 8 positions matching TRBD2. Germline CDR1 and CDR2: SGHTA and FQGNSA. Trimming cost V 1 base and J 1 base; bases outside gene matches: 8. The length of the CDR3 is 17 residues. The CDR3 sequence: CASSLGPPTSGQETQYF. The CDR3 DNA reads TGTGCCAGCAGCTTAGGTCCCCCAACTAGCGGCCAAGAGACCCAGTACTTC.

The gene calls are TRBV21-1 and TRBJ2-1; the listed D gene, TRBD2, was not tested against the DNA. TRBV21-1 constitutes a pseudogene. The CDR3 spans 17 residues. Here the CDR3 reads CAGSNGGPLPSINEQFF. For the CDR3, the DNA is TGTGCCGGCAGCAATGGAGGCCCGTTGCCGAGTATCAATGAGCAGTTCTTC.

This clonotype was recorded only once. This rearrangement joins TRBV20-1 to TRBJ1-1; D is possibly TRBD1 (5 bases). Trimming shortened V by 1 base and J by 3 bases, and 9 bases separated the two germline ends. Germline V gives CDR1 DFQATT, CDR2 SNEGSKA (reference sequence). The CDR3 runs to 13 residues. The CDR3 DNA follows: TGCAGTGCTAGAGCAGGGACGGACACTGAAGCTTTCTTT. Its protein product is CSARAGTDTEAFF.

The genes are TRBV29-1 and TRBJ2-3; no clear D. The V end was cut by 4 bases, the J end by 2 bases, with 16 bases between. Germline-derived CDR1 and CDR2 are SQVTM and ANQGSEA. This CDR3 region has 15 residues. In DNA form, the CDR3 reads TGCAGCGTTGTTGGACCATTCCCTTCCACAGATACGCAGTATTTT. It codes for CSVVGPFPSTDTQYF.

The genes are TRBV28 and TRBJ2-1; possible D gene TRBD2, 7 bases. The CDR3 has 16 amino acids. V was cut by 3 bases and J by 2 bases, with 14 bases left in between. From germline, CDR1 is MDHEN and CDR2 SYDVKM. The CDR3 reads CASSLGGPGAYNEQFF. The CDR3 DNA is TGTGCCAGCAGTTTGGGGGGGCCCGGAGCCTACAATGAGCAGTTCTTC.

The sample holds one count of this clonotype. The chain has TRBV3-1 and TRBJ2-5; TRBD2 matches at 14 bases. The germline V gene has CDR1 LGHDT and CDR2 YNNKEL (reference sequence). V was clipped by 0 bases and J by 5 bases; unmatched bases: 8. This CDR3 spans 18 amino acids. In nucleotides, the CDR3 is TGTGCCAGCAGCCAAGATGAGACTAGCGGGGGGGCCAGGGAGACCCAGTACTTC. As protein: CASSQDETSGGARETQYF.

The chain joins TRBV14 to TRBJ2-5; D remains ambiguous. Germline assignment: CDR1 SGHDN and CDR2 FVKESK. Trimming took 5 bases from V and 4 from J, leaving 14 bases between them. This CDR3 contains 14 residues. The CDR3 is CASSDTNRRETQYF. The CDR3 bases are TGTGCCAGCAGCGATACAAATCGAAGAGAGACCCAGTACTTC.

The chain is built from TRBV12-3 or TRBV12-4 and TRBJ2-5; 10 bases map to TRBD1. The trim removed 5 bases at V and 5 bases at J, leaving 5 bases unmatched. The CDR3 contains 14 residues. The CDR3 sequence: CASSRQGAKETQYF. CDR3 nucleotides: TGTGCCAGCAGTCGACAGGGGGCGAAGGAGACCCAGTACTTC.